The 3 T cell receptor beta chains presented below share a single source sample, sequenced in a study of Ad26.COV2.S vaccination and SARS-CoV-2 variants. Method: immunoSEQ multiplex PCR; TCRdb's copy keeps in-frame clones and lacks some. Found here are 300,000 to 350,000 clones, approximately 90% of them singletons; the top ten hold 6.4%. Treatment reported: some 20 received Ad26.COV2.S at low or high dose, single or two shots; 5 received placebo; per-sample allocation not given. Repertoires come from day 63 after the first vaccine or placebo injection. Here the sequenced sample was peripheral blood, taken in a trial of Ad26.COV2.S vaccine versus placebo. The receptors were sampled from a person aged 18 to 65 who received the Ad26.COV2.S COVID-19 vaccine or a placebo.

This clone occurred once. V gene TRBV4-3 combines with J gene TRBJ1-5, with D tentatively TRBD1 (6 bases). CDR3 length equals 17 residues. Per the germline V gene, CDR1 is LGHNA and CDR2 is YSLEER. V shed 4 bases and J shed 4 bases, with 20 bases lying between them. The CDR3 region is CASSLSPEQGGNQPQHF. CDR3 coding DNA: TGCGCCAGCAGCCTTTCTCCCGAACAGGGAGGGAATCAGCCCCAGCATTTT.

The chain combines TRBV19 with TRBJ2-3; the match to TRBD1 covers 9 bases. Germline V lookup: CDR1 LNHDA, CDR2 SQIVND (reference sequence). The J segment lost 3 bases and the V segment lost 7 bases, leaving 11 bases of the junction unmatched. The length of the CDR3 is 16 residues. CDR3 loop: CASTSRLTGGTDTQYF. The CDR3 DNA follows: TGTGCCAGTACCTCGAGGTTGACAGGGGGTACAGATACGCAGTATTTT. Full variable domain (outside the CDR3, taken from reference TRBV19 and TRBJ2-3): DGGITQSPKYLFRKEGQNVTLSCEQNLNHDAMYWYRQDPGQGLRLIYYSQIVNDFQKGDIAEGYSVSREKKESFPLTVTSAQKNPTAFYLCASTSRLTGGTDTQYFGPGTRLTVL.

This clone has just one count. The genes are TRBV6-4 and TRBJ2-2; no firm D call. V gave up 2 bases and J gave up 2 bases, with 12 bases separating them. The CDR3 has 16 amino acids. Germline CDR1 and CDR2: MRHNA and SNTAGT. CDR3 loop: CASSDRQNSNTGELFF. In nucleotides, the CDR3 is TGTGCCAGCAGTGACCGCCAAAACTCCAACACCGGGGAGCTGTTTTTT.